A selection of T cell receptor beta chains follows, all from one sample in a study of early stage breast cancer tumors. TCRdb's table, derived via immunoSEQ multiplex PCR, lists solely in-frame clones and lacks some. This table holds 9,000 to 9,500 clones, 71% found once. The sample was normal breast tissue next to the tumor. The origin of the receptors is a person in their 60s with breast cancer. Both conserved end residues are part of each CDR3. A D gene is named only where the DNA matches it firmly. A row's size may be missing; if present it is once, few, many or a size class.

TRBD2,TRBJ2-7,-,TRBV5-1,TGCGCCAGCAGCCAACGGACCGGGACGGGGGGCTACGAGCAGTACTTC,CASSQRTGTGGYEQYF
-,TRBJ2-4,-,TRBV5-6,TGTGCCAGCAGCTTGGACGGAGCCAAAAACATTCAGTACTTC,CASSLDGAKNIQYF
TRBD2,TRBJ2-7,-,TRBV27,TGTGCCAGCAGTTTAAGTGGACTAGCGAACGTCGAGCAGTACTTC,CASSLSGLANVEQYF
TRBD2,TRBJ2-7,-,TRBV7-8,TGTGCCAGTCTACTGGGGGAGGGATACGAGCAGTACTTC,CASLLGEGYEQYF
-,TRBJ1-1,-,TRBV6-5,TGTGCCACGGGCCGACAGGTAGCTTTCTTT,CATGRQVAFF
-,TRBJ2-7,few,TRBV19,TGTGCCAGTAGTACGCCGGGACAAGGAACCTACGAGCAGTACTTC,CASSTPGQGTYEQYF
-,TRBJ2-2,-,TRBV30,TGTGCCTGGAGGGCCAGGGATATCAGACCCGGGGAGCTGTTTTTT,CAWRARDIRPGELFF
-,TRBJ2-7,-,TRBV5-6,TGTGCCAGCAGCTTACCCCCCTACTACGAGCAGTACTTC,CASSLPPYYEQYF
-,TRBJ2-2,-,TRBV11-3,TGTGCCAGCAGGGCCACAGGTACCGGGGAGCTGTTTTTT,CASRATGTGELFF
-,TRBJ2-5,-,TRBV15,TGTGCCACCAGCAGAGGTGGGGCCCAAGAGACCCAGTACTTC,CATSRGGAQETQYF
-,TRBJ2-1,-,TRBV27,TGTGCCAGCTCCCGCCCTACCCTAGGGGATGAGCAGTTCTTC,CASSRPTLGDEQFF
TRBD1,TRBJ2-7,-,TRBV5-5,TGTGCCAGCAGCCGGACAGGGCTCGTCGAGCAGTACTTC,CASSRTGLVEQYF
-,TRBJ2-5,-,TRBV10-1,TGCGCCAGCAGTGAGAGGGTGGCGGGAGAGACCCAGTACTTC,CASSERVAGETQYF
TRBD2,TRBJ2-7,-,TRBV27,TGTGCCAGCAGTTTATCGAAGAGTAGCGGGAGACGGGCCTACGAGCAGTACTTC,CASSLSKSSGRRAYEQYF
-,TRBJ2-5,-,TRBV5-4,TGTGCCAGCAGCTTGCCGGTCGAGGAGACCCAGTACTTC,CASSLPVEETQYF
TRBD2,TRBJ2-1,once,TRBV6-1,TGTGCCAGCAGTGACCTTAGACTAGCGGCTCACAATGAGCAGTTCTTC,CASSDLRLAAHNEQFF
TRBD2,TRBJ2-7,-,TRBV27,TGTGCCAGCAGTTTGTTCGTAGTAGCGGGACCCTACGAGCAGTACTTC,CASSLFVVAGPYEQYF
-,TRBJ2-7,-,TRBV29-1,TGCAGCGCCCGCCTCACCTACGAGCAGTACTTC,CSARLTYEQYF
TRBD2,TRBJ2-7,-,TRBV27,TGTGCCAGCAGTCCAAAACTAGCGGGAGGGAAATTGTACGAGCAGTACTTC,CASSPKLAGGKLYEQYF
-,TRBJ1-5,-,TRBV10-2,TGCGCCAGCAGCGGAGGTTTTAGCAATCAGCCCCAGCATTTT,CASSGGFSNQPQHF
TRBD1,TRBJ2-7,-,TRBV28,TGTGCCAGCAGTTTATGGGGACAGGGACACGAGCAGTACTTC,CASSLWGQGHEQYF
TRBD2,TRBJ2-3,-,TRBV4-1,TGCGCCAGCAGCCGAGACAACCCGGGACTAGCGGGAGTTTCAGATACGCAGTATTTT,CASSRDNPGLAGVSDTQYF
TRBD1,TRBJ1-1,-,TRBV28,TGTGCCAGCAGTTTGTCCCAGGGGGCTGAAGCTTTCTTT,CASSLSQGAEAFF
TRBD1,TRBJ2-1,once,TRBV4-3,TGCGCCAGCAGCCAAGGGGACAGGGTTGCCTACAATGAGCAGTTCTTC,CASSQGDRVAYNEQFF
TRBD2,TRBJ2-7,large,TRBV18,TGTGCCAGCTCACCGTTAGCGGGAGCGGACGAGCAGTACTTC,CASSPLAGADEQYF
-,TRBJ1-5,-,TRBV27,TGTGCCAGCAGTCCTACAGGTTCCCAGCCCCAGCATTTT,CASSPTGSQPQHF
TRBD1,TRBJ1-4,-,TRBV5-6,TGTGCCAGCAGCTGGACAGGGGGAGCGGCTAATGAAAAACTGTTTTTT,CASSWTGGAANEKLFF
TRBD2,TRBJ2-2,few,TRBV5-1,TGCGCCAGCAGGTTTAGCGGGAGTATTGGCACCGGGGAGCTGTTTTTT,CASRFSGSIGTGELFF
TRBD1,TRBJ1-4,-,TRBV7-2,TGTGCCAGCAGCTCGGACAGGGCCAGTGAAAAACTGTTTTTT,CASSSDRASEKLFF
TRBD2,TRBJ2-1,-,TRBV11-2,TGTGCCAGCAGCTTAGCCCGTGGCGGGAGGGCCTACAATGAGCAGTTCTTC,CASSLARGGRAYNEQFF
-,TRBJ1-1,-,TRBV7-2,TGTGCCAGCAGCTGGGGGGGGGCCCAGGGATTAAGCGCTGAAGCTTTCTTT,CASSWGGAQGLSAEAFF